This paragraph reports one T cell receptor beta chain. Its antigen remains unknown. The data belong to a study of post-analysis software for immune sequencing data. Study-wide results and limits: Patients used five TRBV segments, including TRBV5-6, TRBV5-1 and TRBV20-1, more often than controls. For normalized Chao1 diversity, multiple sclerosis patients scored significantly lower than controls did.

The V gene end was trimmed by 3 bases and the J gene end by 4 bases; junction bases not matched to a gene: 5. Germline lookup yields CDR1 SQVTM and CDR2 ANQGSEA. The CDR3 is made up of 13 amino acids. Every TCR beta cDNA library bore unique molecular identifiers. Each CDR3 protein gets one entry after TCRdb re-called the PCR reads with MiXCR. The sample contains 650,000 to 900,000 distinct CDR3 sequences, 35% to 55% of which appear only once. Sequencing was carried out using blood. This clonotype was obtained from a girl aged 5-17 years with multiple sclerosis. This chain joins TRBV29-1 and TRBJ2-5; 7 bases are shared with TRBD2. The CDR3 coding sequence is TGCAGCGTTGAGTGGGCGGGAGTAGAGACCCAGTACTTC. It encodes CSVEWAGVETQYF.